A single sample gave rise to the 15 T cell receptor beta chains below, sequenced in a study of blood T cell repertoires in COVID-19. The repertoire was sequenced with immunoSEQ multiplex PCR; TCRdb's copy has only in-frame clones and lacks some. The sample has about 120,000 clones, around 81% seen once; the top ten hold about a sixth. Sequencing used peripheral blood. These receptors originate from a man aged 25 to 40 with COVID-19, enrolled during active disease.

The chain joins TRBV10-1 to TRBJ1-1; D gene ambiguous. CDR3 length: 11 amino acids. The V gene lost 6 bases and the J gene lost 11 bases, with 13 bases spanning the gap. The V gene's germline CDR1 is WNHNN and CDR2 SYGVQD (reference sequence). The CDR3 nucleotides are TGCGCCAGCAGGGGGAGGTCACCTGCTTTCTTT. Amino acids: CASRGRSPAFF.

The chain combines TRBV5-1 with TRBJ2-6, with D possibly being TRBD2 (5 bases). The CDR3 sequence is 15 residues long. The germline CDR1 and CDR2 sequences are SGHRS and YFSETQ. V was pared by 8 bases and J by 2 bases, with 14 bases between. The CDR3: CASGETSTGANVLTF. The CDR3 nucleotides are TGCGCCAGTGGGGAGACTTCTACTGGGGCCAACGTCCTGACTTTC. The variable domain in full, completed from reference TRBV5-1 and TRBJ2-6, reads KAGVTQTPRYLIKTRGQQVTLSCSPISGHRSVSWYQQTPGQGLQFLFEYFSETQRNKGNFPGRFSGRQFSNSRSEMNVSTLELGDSALYLCASGETSTGANVLTFGAGSRLTVL.

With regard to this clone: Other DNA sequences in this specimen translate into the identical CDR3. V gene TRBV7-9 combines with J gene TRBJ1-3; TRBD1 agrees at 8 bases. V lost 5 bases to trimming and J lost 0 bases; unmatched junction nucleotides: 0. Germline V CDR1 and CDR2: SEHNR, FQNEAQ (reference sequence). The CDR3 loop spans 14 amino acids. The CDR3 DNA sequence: TGTGCCAGCAGCACAGGGGGCTCTGGAAACACCATATATTTT. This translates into CASSTGGSGNTIYF.

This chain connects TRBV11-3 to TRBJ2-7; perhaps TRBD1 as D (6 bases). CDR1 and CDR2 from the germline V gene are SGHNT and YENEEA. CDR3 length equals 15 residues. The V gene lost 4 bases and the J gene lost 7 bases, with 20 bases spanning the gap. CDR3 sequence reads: CASSSSFRDTREQYF. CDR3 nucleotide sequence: TGTGCCAGCAGCTCTTCTTTCCGGGACACCCGAGAGCAGTACTTC.

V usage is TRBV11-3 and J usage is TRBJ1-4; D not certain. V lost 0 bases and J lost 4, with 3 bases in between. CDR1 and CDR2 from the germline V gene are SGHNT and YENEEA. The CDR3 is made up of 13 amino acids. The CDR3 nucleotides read TGTGCCAGCAGCTTAGACAGTAATGAAAAACTGTTTTTT. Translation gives CASSLDSNEKLFF. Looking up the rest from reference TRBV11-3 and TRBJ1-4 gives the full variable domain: EAGVVQSPRYKIIEKKQPVAFWCNPISGHNTLYWYLQNLGQGPELLIRYENEEAVDDSQLPKDRFSAERLKGVDSTLKIQPAELGDSAVYLCASSLDSNEKLFFGSGTQLSVL.

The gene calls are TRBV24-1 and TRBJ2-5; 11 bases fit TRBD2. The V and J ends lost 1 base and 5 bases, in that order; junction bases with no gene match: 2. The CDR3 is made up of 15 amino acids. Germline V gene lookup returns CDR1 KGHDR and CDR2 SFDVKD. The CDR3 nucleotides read TGTGCCACCAGTGATTTATCTAGCGGGAGGGAGACCCAGTACTTC. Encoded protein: CATSDLSSGRETQYF.

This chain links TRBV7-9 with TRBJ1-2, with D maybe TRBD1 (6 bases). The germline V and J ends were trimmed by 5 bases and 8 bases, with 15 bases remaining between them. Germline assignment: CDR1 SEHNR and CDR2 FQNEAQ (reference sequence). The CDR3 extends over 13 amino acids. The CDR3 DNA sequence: TGTGCCAGCAGCCCCGGGGGGGCGCAGGGCTACACCTTC. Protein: CASSPGGAQGYTF. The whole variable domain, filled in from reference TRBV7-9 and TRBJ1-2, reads DTGVSQNPRHKITKRGQNVTFRCDPISEHNRLYWYRQTLGQGPEFLTYFQNEAQLEKSRLLSDRFSAERPKGSFSTLEIQRTEQGDSAMYLCASSPGGAQGYTFGSGTRLTVV.

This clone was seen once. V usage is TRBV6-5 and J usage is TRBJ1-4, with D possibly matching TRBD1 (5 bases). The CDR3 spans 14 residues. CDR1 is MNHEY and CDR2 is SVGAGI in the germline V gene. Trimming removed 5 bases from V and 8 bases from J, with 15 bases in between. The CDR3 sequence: CASSRQSPREKLFF. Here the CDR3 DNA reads TGTGCCAGCAGTAGACAGTCCCCGAGGGAAAAACTGTTTTTT.

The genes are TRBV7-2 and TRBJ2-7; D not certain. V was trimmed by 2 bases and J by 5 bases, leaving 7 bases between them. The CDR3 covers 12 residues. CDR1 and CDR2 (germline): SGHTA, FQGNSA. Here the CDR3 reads CASSLMRDEQYF. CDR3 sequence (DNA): TGTGCCAGCAGCTTAATGCGCGACGAGCAGTACTTC.

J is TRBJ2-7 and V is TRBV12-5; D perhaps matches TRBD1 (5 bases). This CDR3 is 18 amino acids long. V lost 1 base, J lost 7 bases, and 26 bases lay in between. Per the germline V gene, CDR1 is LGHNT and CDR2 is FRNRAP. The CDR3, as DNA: TGTGCTAGTGGTTTGGATCCTCACAGGACCACCCCGCTCGGGGAGCAGTACTTC. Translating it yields CASGLDPHRTTPLGEQYF.

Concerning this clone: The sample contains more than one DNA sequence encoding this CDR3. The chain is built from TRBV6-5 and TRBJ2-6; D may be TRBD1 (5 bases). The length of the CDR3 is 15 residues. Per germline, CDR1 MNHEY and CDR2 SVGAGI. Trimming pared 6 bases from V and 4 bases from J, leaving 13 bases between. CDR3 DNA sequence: TGTGCCAGCAGGACTCCCAGGGCCGGGGCCAACGTCCTGACTTTC. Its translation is CASRTPRAGANVLTF.

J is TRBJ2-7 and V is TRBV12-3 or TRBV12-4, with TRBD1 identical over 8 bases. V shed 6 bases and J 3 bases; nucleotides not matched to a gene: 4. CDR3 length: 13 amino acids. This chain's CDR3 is CASSPDRGYEQYF. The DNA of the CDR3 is TGTGCCAGCAGCCCCGACAGGGGCTACGAGCAGTACTTC.

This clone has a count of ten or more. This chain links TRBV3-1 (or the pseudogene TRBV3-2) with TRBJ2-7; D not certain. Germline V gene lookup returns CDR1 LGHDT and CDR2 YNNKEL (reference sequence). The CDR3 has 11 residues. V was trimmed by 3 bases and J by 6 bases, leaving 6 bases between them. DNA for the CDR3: TGTGCCAGCAGCCAGTCTCTCGAGCAGTACTTC. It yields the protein CASSQSLEQYF.

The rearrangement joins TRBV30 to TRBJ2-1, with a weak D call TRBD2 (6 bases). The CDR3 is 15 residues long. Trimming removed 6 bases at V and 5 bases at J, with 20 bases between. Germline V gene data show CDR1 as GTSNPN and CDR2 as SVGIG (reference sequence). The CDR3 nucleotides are TGTGCCTGCAACACCCCGGGACTCTACCACAATGAGCAGTTCTTC. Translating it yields CACNTPGLYHNEQFF.

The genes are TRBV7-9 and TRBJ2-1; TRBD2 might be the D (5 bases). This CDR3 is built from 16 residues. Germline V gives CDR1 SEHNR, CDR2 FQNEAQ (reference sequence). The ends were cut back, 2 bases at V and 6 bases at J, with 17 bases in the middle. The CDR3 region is CASSLYQRSTGNEQFF. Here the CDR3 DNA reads TGTGCCAGCAGCTTATACCAGCGGTCCACTGGCAATGAGCAGTTCTTC.